Reported below is one TCR beta chain. Its antigen is not identified. This sample is drawn from a study of beta chain features in type 1 diabetes. Regarding the study as a whole: Among patients with Type 1 diabetes, TCRB CDR3s were moderately but significantly shorter in every one of the four CD4+ subsets.

What was sequenced were expressed TCRB transcripts, since all of the isolated RNA had been reverse transcribed. Sequencing was performed with immunoSEQ multiplex PCR; in TCRdb, only in-frame clones are kept and a portion is missing. The data hold about 230,000 clones, with around 15% observed a single time. The CDR3 is 16 residues long. The germline gives CDR1 SGHRS, CDR2 YFSETQ. The V end was cut by 1 base, the J end by 0 bases, with 11 bases between. The source is a man aged 30-40 years with type 1 diabetes. V gene TRBV5-1 combines with J gene TRBJ2-1; no clear D gene. What was sequenced was naive CD4+ T cells from blood. Here the CDR3 reads CASSLTALSSYNEQFF. In DNA, the CDR3 is TGCGCCAGCAGCTTGACGGCATTAAGCTCCTACAATGAGCAGTTCTTC.